These 12 T cell receptor beta chains were sequenced from one sample in a study of identical twins. TCRdb analysed the 5' RACE reads with MiXCR anew, one entry per CDR3 protein. The sample carries some 500,000 distinct CDR3 sequences, roughly a fifth recorded once. This sample also belongs to another study, concerning T cells expressing NK-cell markers.

The specimen sequenced was CD4+ T cells sorted from blood. Source of these receptors: a woman aged 18-29 years in good health.

This clonotype was found a few times. The genes are TRBV6-4 and TRBJ2-2; possibly TRBD1 for D (5 bases). Germline loops: CDR1 MRHNA, CDR2 SNTAGT. V lost 5 bases, J lost 0 bases, and 10 bases lay in between. CDR3 length: 15 amino acids. In DNA, the CDR3 is TGTGCCAGCAGTCCGCACAGGACGAACACCGGGGAGCTGTTTTTT. Encoded protein: CASSPHRTNTGELFF.

The gene calls are TRBV5-1 and TRBJ2-7, with D unresolved. V was trimmed by 4 bases and J by 0 bases, leaving 11 bases between them. CDR1 and CDR2 from the germline V gene are SGHRS and YFSETQ. The CDR3 length is 14 residues. The CDR3 nucleotides are TGCGCCAGCAGCGGTCTCCAGGACTCCTACGAGCAGTACTTC. Protein: CASSGLQDSYEQYF.

The V gene is TRBV7-9, the J gene TRBJ1-2; the D gene is possibly TRBD1 (6 bases). Germline loops: CDR1 SEHNR, CDR2 FQNEAQ (reference sequence). Trimming shortened V by 1 base and J by 7 bases, and 13 bases separated the two germline ends. The CDR3 is 14 residues long. The CDR3 sequence is CASSLEARGAGYTF. The CDR3 nucleotides read TGTGCCAGCAGCTTAGAGGCCAGGGGAGCTGGCTACACCTTC.

The chain has TRBV6-1 and TRBJ2-5, with a possible D match to TRBD1 (6 bases). The CDR3 runs to 13 residues. From germline, CDR1 is MNHNS and CDR2 SASEGT. V was cut by 5 bases and J by 3 bases, with 10 bases left in between. In DNA, the CDR3 is TGTGCCAGCAGTCCAGGGGTTAAAGAGACCCAGTACTTC. Amino acid sequence: CASSPGVKETQYF.

The sample holds a few counts of this clonotype. The rearrangement uses TRBV10-3 and TRBJ2-3; 11 bases line up with TRBD2. The V and J ends lost 8 bases and 3 bases, in that order; junction bases with no gene match: 7. From germline, CDR1 is ENHRY and CDR2 SYGVKD. The CDR3 covers 15 residues. The CDR3 DNA follows: TGTGCCATCGGCGGGGGACTAGCGGTAACAGATACGCAGTATTTT. Residues: CAIGGGLAVTDTQYF.

This clonotype was seen a handful of times. The chain employs TRBV4-3 and TRBJ2-7; D is unclear. V was trimmed by 2 bases and J by 1 base, leaving 18 bases between them. Per the germline V gene, CDR1 is LGHNA and CDR2 is YSLEER. The CDR3 loop spans 17 amino acids. The CDR3 loop reads CASSQPSTVKRSYEQYF. CDR3 DNA sequence: TGCGCCAGCAGCCAACCCTCAACAGTAAAAAGGTCCTACGAGCAGTACTTC.

In this sample, this clonotype turned up a few times. The chain employs TRBV10-2 and TRBJ1-5; tentatively, D is TRBD1 (6 bases). This CDR3 is built from 15 residues. Germline V gene lookup returns CDR1 WSHSY and CDR2 SAAADI. Trimming pared 4 bases from V and 2 bases from J, leaving 12 bases between. In nucleotides, the CDR3 is TGCGCCAGCAGTGTTGGGGGGCATGGCAATCAGCCCCAGCATTTT. It yields the protein CASSVGGHGNQPQHF.

The chain is built from TRBV20-1 and TRBJ1-1, with 7 positions matching TRBD1. The CDR3 length is 14 residues. CDR1 DFQATT and CDR2 SNEGSKA come from the germline V gene (reference sequence). J was trimmed by 7 bases and V by 3 bases; bases with no gene match: 11. The CDR3 coding sequence is TGCAGTGCTAGGACAGGGCACTCCAAAGGTGAAGCTTTCTTT. It encodes CSARTGHSKGEAFF.

The chain joins TRBV20-1 to TRBJ2-1; possibly TRBD2 for D (5 bases). V was clipped by 1 base and J by 3 bases, with 13 bases between them. The CDR3 consists of 15 residues. Germline values: CDR1 DFQATT, CDR2 SNEGSKA (reference sequence). CDR3 in DNA: TGCAGTGCTAGAGGGACTCGAATCTACTACAATGAGCAGTTCTTC. Amino acid sequence: CSARGTRIYYNEQFF.

This clonotype was observed a handful of times. The chain uses TRBV6-5 and TRBJ1-1, with D unresolved. The CDR3 totals 13 residues. The germline CDR1 and CDR2 sequences are MNHEY and SVGAGI. The germline V and J ends were trimmed by 11 bases and 4 bases, with 17 bases remaining between them. CDR3 coding DNA: TGTGCCGCAGTTATTACCCGGCGCACTGAAGCTTTCTTT. Translating it yields CAAVITRRTEAFF.

The chain couples TRBV2 to TRBJ1-4; 9 bases are a match to TRBD1. The CDR3 is 14 amino acids. J gave up 6 bases and V 7 bases, and 6 bases lay outside the gene matches. CDR1 is SNHLY and CDR2 is FYNNEI in the germline V gene. CDR3 sequence (DNA): TGTGCCAGCAAGGCGGGACAGGGCGATGAAAAACTGTTTTTT. Its translation: CASKAGQGDEKLFF.

This clonotype was detected many times. The chain recombines TRBV5-1 with TRBJ2-5; 11 bases line up with TRBD2. In germline, CDR1 is SGHRS, CDR2 YFSETQ. The J segment lost 5 bases and the V segment lost 0 bases, leaving 3 bases of the junction unmatched. The CDR3 consists of 15 residues. This CDR3 is CASSLEGTSGETQYF. The CDR3 coding sequence is TGCGCCAGCAGCTTGGAGGGGACTAGCGGCGAGACCCAGTACTTC. The whole variable domain, remainder taken from reference TRBV5-1 and TRBJ2-5, is KAGVTQTPRYLIKTRGQQVTLSCSPISGHRSVSWYQQTPGQGLQFLFEYFSETQRNKGNFPGRFSGRQFSNSRSEMNVSTLELGDSALYLCASSLEGTSGETQYFGPGTRLLVL.